These T cell receptor beta chains were read from a single sample in a study of neurological immune-mediated disorders. TCRdb re-derived calls from the 5' RACE reads in MiXCR, one entry per CDR3 protein. The sample lists about 66,000 distinct CDR3 sequences, roughly 4.8% occurring once. The sample was PBMCs. All receptors derive from a man younger than 45 with multiple sclerosis. CDR3s include the opening cysteine and the closing phenylalanine or tryptophan. A D gene is named only where the DNA matches it firmly. Some rows mark clone size as missing; the rest say once, few, many or name a class of expanded clone.

V gene	clone size	D gene	J gene	CDR3 DNA	CDR3 protein
TRBV5-1	many	NA	TRBJ1-1	TGCGCCAGCAGCTTGGAAGGGGGTAGGAACACTGAAGCTTTCTTT	CASSLEGGRNTEAFF
TRBV20-1	many	TRBD1	TRBJ1-1	TGCAGTGCTAGGGACAGGGGGCTGAACACTGAAGCTTTCTTT	CSARDRGLNTEAFF
TRBV20-1	few	NA	TRBJ2-1	TGCAGTGGAGCGAGCTCCTACAATGAGCAGTTCTTC	CSGASSYNEQFF
TRBV20-1	many	NA	TRBJ2-4	TGCAGTGCTCACCTCGGGGGGCCCCCTCGCATTCAGTACTTC	CSAHLGGPPRIQYF
TRBV12-3/TRBV12-4	many	NA	TRBJ2-3	TGTGCCAGCAGCCCCGGACCCCGGGGGACGCAGTATTTT	CASSPGPRGTQYF
TRBV10-3	few	NA	TRBJ2-7	TGTGCCGCAGGAAAGGGGGGGGAAGAGCAGTACTTC	CAAGKGGEEQYF
TRBV6-6	many	NA	TRBJ1-1	TGTGCCAGCAGCGAAGGGAAGGGCCTGCGGGAAGCTTTCTTT	CASSEGKGLREAFF
TRBV9	many	TRBD1	TRBJ2-2	TGTGCCAGCAGCGTGCGAGGGGGCAACACCGGGGAGCTGTTTTTT	CASSVRGGNTGELFF
TRBV28	few	NA	TRBJ1-2	TGTGCCAGCAGTTTAACAGCCTATGGCTACACCTTC	CASSLTAYGYTF
TRBV7-8	NA	NA	TRBJ1-1	TGTGCCAGCAGCTTATTCTTTACGACGAGCCGTACCCGGACGGCAAAGAACACTGAAGCTTTCTTT	CASSLFFTTSRTRTAKNTEAFF
TRBV4-1	NA	NA	TRBJ1-5	TGCGCCAGCAGCCATGACGGAAAGGGTGATCAGCCCCAGCATTTT	CASSHDGKGDQPQHF
TRBV5-4	NA	TRBD2	TRBJ2-7	TGTGCCAGCAGCTTGCCTAGCGGGGGGATTAACTACTTC	CASSLPSGGINYF
TRBV10-3	many	TRBD1	TRBJ2-1	TGTGCCATCAGTGACCCACCAGGGGGTGAGCAGTTCTTC	CAISDPPGGEQFF
TRBV19	few	NA	TRBJ1-5	TGTGCCAGTAAGGAGACAGGCCTCAACAATCAGCCCCAGAATTTT	CASKETGLNNQPQNF
TRBV4-1	few	NA	TRBJ1-1	TGCGCCAGCAGCCAACGTCTACAGGAGTTGGATACTGAAGCTTTCTTT	CASSQRLQELDTEAFF
TRBV12-3/TRBV12-4	many	TRBD1	TRBJ1-1	TGTGCCAGCAGACGTGGGACAGGGAACACTGAAGCTTTCTTT	CASRRGTGNTEAFF
TRBV15	many	TRBD2	TRBJ2-1	TGTGCCACCAGCAGAGTCCAGCGGGGGGGGTTTTTTACGGATGAGCAGTTCTTC	CATSRVQRGGFFTDEQFF
TRBV9	many	TRBD2	TRBJ2-3	TGTGCCAGCAGCGCAGGACTAGCGGGGGCAGATACGCAGTATTTT	CASSAGLAGADTQYF
TRBV2	many	NA	TRBJ1-5	TGTGCCAGCAGGGGGGGGAGAGCCAATCAGCCCCAGCATTTT	CASRGGRANQPQHF
TRBV13	few	NA	TRBJ1-6	TGTGCCAGCAGATTAACTGGAAATTCACCCCTCAACTTT	CASRLTGNSPLNF
TRBV7-6	NA	NA	TRBJ1-5	TGTGCCAGCAGCTTAGCCCCTTCACGACGGTATAGCAATCAGCCCCAGCATTTT	CASSLAPSRRYSNQPQHF
TRBV24-1	many	TRBD1	TRBJ1-2	TGTGCCACCAGTGGGGGACAGGGTCAGGGCTACACCTTC	CATSGGQGQGYTF
TRBV7-2	many	NA	TRBJ1-4	TGTGCCAGCAGCTCCCGTCGGTTGAATGAAAAACTGTTTTTT	CASSSRRLNEKLFF
TRBV3-1	many	NA	TRBJ1-1	TGTGCCAGCAGGGACCTGAACACTGAAGCTTTCTTT	CASRDLNTEAFF